These 18 T cell receptor beta chains were all obtained from the same sample, sequenced in a study of T cells after yellow fever vaccination. Each CDR3 protein gets one entry after TCRdb re-called the 5' RACE reads with MiXCR. This table holds over 45,000 distinct CDR3 sequences, about 5% found once. The specimen comprised PBMCs, either bulk or a sorted T-cell subset (CD4+, CD8+, memory, or dextramer-sorted; not recorded which), sampled on the day of the yellow fever booster vaccination. Receptor source: a man younger than 35 who received the YFV17D yellow fever vaccine.

V and J are TRBV7-8 and TRBJ1-1; D is ambiguous. The CDR3 extends over 15 amino acids. In germline, CDR1 is SGHVS, CDR2 FQNEAQ. The V and J ends lost 3 bases and 2 bases respectively, with 13 bases between them. CDR3 in DNA: TGTGCCAGCAGCTTTGCTATCGCGGGAAACACTGAAGCTTTCTTT. Translating gives CASSFAIAGNTEAFF.

In its sample, this clonotype was seen many times. The genes are TRBV5-5 and TRBJ2-7, with 7 nucleotides matching TRBD1. This CDR3 has 15 residues. Trimming took 4 bases from V and 3 from J; bases not matched to a gene: 10. Germline V gene sequence: CDR1 SGHKS, CDR2 YYEKEE (reference sequence). CDR3: CASSPRQGVIYEQYV. The CDR3, as DNA: TGTGCCAGCAGCCCCAGACAGGGAGTAATCTACGAGCAGTACGTC.

This clonotype has at least ten counts. The chain has TRBV28 and TRBJ2-5; D not resolved. Germline V gene sequence: CDR1 MDHEN, CDR2 SYDVKM. The CDR3 spans 13 residues. The V gene lost 6 bases and the J gene lost 2 bases, with 10 bases spanning the gap. The CDR3 here is CASSPGWQETQYF. CDR3 sequence (DNA): TGTGCCAGCAGCCCGGGTTGGCAAGAGACCCAGTACTTC.

This clonotype turned up a few times. The V gene is TRBV27, the J gene TRBJ2-7, with 7 bases that match TRBD1. The V segment lost 3 bases and the J segment 2 bases; nucleotides outside the gene matches: 4. There are 14 residues in the CDR3. Germline lookup yields CDR1 MNHEY and CDR2 SMNVEV (reference sequence). For the CDR3, the DNA is TGTGCCAGCAGTTTGGGACAGTTCACCTACGAGCAGTACTTC. Protein product: CASSLGQFTYEQYF.

This clonotype was observed at least ten times. The V and J genes are TRBV12-3 or TRBV12-4 and TRBJ2-3; the D is unclear. V lost 7 bases and J 5 bases, leaving 25 bases between the germline ends. This CDR3 is 17 amino acids long. For the CDR3, the DNA is TGTGCCAGCACTTCCGTGGGTGGCCATATTGCCTTAGATACGCAGTATTTT. Protein sequence: CASTSVGGHIALDTQYF.

The CDR3 DNA reads as TGTGCCAGCAGCCGACACAGGGGACACTACGAGCAGTACTTC. This codes for CASSRHRGHYEQYF. V usage is TRBV3-1 and J usage is TRBJ2-7, with TRBD1 matching 7 bases. This CDR3 comprises 14 residues. The germline CDR1 and CDR2 sequences are LGHDT and YNNKEL (reference sequence). J gave up 3 bases and V 4 bases, and 6 bases lay outside the gene matches.

This clonotype has at least ten counts. This chain connects TRBV20-1 to TRBJ2-3; maybe TRBD2 (5 bases). The germline V and J ends were trimmed by 6 bases and 3 bases, with 13 bases remaining between them. Germline CDR1 reads DFQATT; CDR2 reads SNEGSKA (reference sequence). CDR3 length: 13 residues. The DNA for the CDR3 is TGCAGTGCGGACGAGACTACGACAGATACGCAGTATTTT. Encoded protein: CSADETTTDTQYF.

This chain uses TRBV5-4 with TRBJ2-7; 13 bases are a match to TRBD2. V lost 4 bases and J lost 3; bases outside the gene matches: 7. CDR3 length: 16 amino acids. Germline V gene sequence: CDR1 SGHNT, CDR2 YYREEE (reference sequence). This CDR3 reads CASSRLAGGGVYEQYF. CDR3 DNA sequence: TGTGCCAGCAGCCGACTAGCGGGGGGTGGTGTCTACGAGCAGTACTTC.

This clonotype was detected many times. The chain recombines TRBV9 with TRBJ1-2; D is uncertain. Germline V gene sequence: CDR1 SGDLS, CDR2 YYNGEE. The CDR3 is 15 residues long. V lost 4 bases to trimming and J lost 5 bases, with 18 bases between them. CDR3 DNA: TGTGCCAGCAGCCCCGTAGAGTGGGCCGAGTATGGCTACACCTTC. Translating gives CASSPVEWAEYGYTF.

This clonotype was seen many times. The gene calls are TRBV24-1 and TRBJ1-1, with D maybe TRBD1 (5 bases). V gave up 4 bases and J gave up 0 bases, with 20 bases separating them. This CDR3 comprises 18 residues. From germline, CDR1 is KGHDR and CDR2 SFDVKD. CDR3 coding DNA: TGTGCCACCAGTGAAAGGGCCCGGCAGGGCTACATGAACACTGAAGCTTTCTTT. Amino acid sequence: CATSERARQGYMNTEAFF.

This clonotype was detected many times. This chain links TRBV7-2 with TRBJ1-2; 7 positions match TRBD1. The germline gives CDR1 SGHTA, CDR2 FQGNSA. V trimming: 10 bases; J trimming: 8 bases; junction bases outside the gene matches: 10. The CDR3 consists of 12 residues. The CDR3 bases are TGTGCCACCCCAACAGGGGTGGGGGGCTACACCTTC. Residues: CATPTGVGGYTF.

This clonotype was counted at least ten times. This chain connects TRBV20-1 to TRBJ1-2, with 7 bases matching TRBD1. Trimming cost V 3 bases and J 4 bases; bases outside gene matches: 11. This CDR3 has 15 residues. Germline V lookup: CDR1 DFQATT, CDR2 SNEGSKA (reference sequence). The CDR3 loop reads CSARGGGVLVYGYTF. The DNA for the CDR3 is TGCAGTGCTAGGGGAGGGGGCGTTCTGGTCTATGGCTACACCTTC.

This clonotype was seen at least ten times. The rearrangement links TRBV4-1 to TRBJ2-4; 10 nucleotides agree with TRBD1. Trimming removed 1 base from V and 2 bases from J; junction bases left unmatched: 2. There are 16 residues in the CDR3. Germline values: CDR1 MGHRA, CDR2 YSYEKL. The CDR3 DNA sequence: TGCGCCAGCAGCCAAGGACAGGGGGCGCCCAAAAACATTCAGTACTTC. This translates into CASSQGQGAPKNIQYF.

In its sample, this clonotype was seen many times. The chain carries TRBV15 and TRBJ1-1; D might be TRBD1 (6 bases). This CDR3 has 14 residues. The V gene's germline CDR1 is LNHNV and CDR2 YYDKDF (reference sequence). Trimming pared 1 base from V and 6 bases from J, leaving 12 bases between. Here the CDR3 reads CATSRAGAQAEAFF. The CDR3 nucleotides are TGTGCCACCAGCAGAGCGGGGGCGCAGGCTGAAGCTTTCTTT.

The table lists this clonotype with a few counts. J is TRBJ1-4 and V is TRBV11-2, with D tentatively TRBD1 (6 bases). CDR1 and CDR2 (germline): SGHAT, FQNNGV. The CDR3 length is 15 residues. The V end lost 2 bases, the J end lost 4 bases, and 11 bases lay between the germline ends. The CDR3 protein is CASSLPSGVNEKLFF. The CDR3 coding sequence is TGTGCCAGCAGCTTACCCTCAGGGGTTAATGAAAAACTGTTTTTT.

This clonotype came up many times. V gene TRBV12-3 or TRBV12-4 combines with J gene TRBJ2-7, with D possibly matching TRBD2 (5 bases). Trimming removed 5 bases at V and 2 bases at J, with 13 bases between. CDR3 size: 14 residues. CDR3 in amino acids: CASSVKSGPYEQYF. The CDR3 region has the DNA TGTGCCAGCAGTGTAAAGAGCGGCCCCTACGAGCAGTACTTC.

The chain uses TRBV7-8 and TRBJ2-4; 7 bases align to TRBD1. The germline CDR1 and CDR2 sequences are SGHVS and FQNEAQ. The CDR3 runs 16 residues. The V and J ends lost 3 bases and 0 bases, in that order; junction bases with no gene match: 5. The CDR3 DNA reads TGTGCCAGCAGCTTGGGGACAGTTCTAGCCAAAAACATTCAGTACTTC. Its protein is CASSLGTVLAKNIQYF. The full variable domain, with the rest looked up from reference TRBV7-8 and TRBJ2-4, is GAGVSQSPRYKVAKRGQDVALRCDPISGHVSLFWYQQALGQGPEFLTYFQNEAQLDKSGLPSDRFFAERPEGSVSTLKIQRTQQEDSAVYLCASSLGTVLAKNIQYFGAGTRLSVL.

This clonotype was seen repeatedly, ten times or more. The chain couples TRBV4-3 to TRBJ1-2; maybe TRBD1 (6 bases). Germline V CDR1 and CDR2: LGHNA, YSLEER. Trimming took 0 bases from V and 4 from J, leaving 12 bases between them. The CDR3 is 15 residues long. The DNA of the CDR3 is TGCGCCAGCAGCCAAGAGACCTCGGGGGCCTATGGCTACACCTTC. It specifies CASSQETSGAYGYTF.